The 11 T cell receptor beta chains in this list originate from one sample, sequenced in a study of blood T cell repertoires in COVID-19. Produced via immunoSEQ multiplex PCR; TCRdb's table is partial and in-frame only. This sample has about 110,000 clones, with less than 85% found just once. The sample comprised peripheral blood. The origin of the receptors is a woman aged 55 to 70 with acute or convalescent COVID-19.

The rearrangement uses TRBV5-1 and TRBJ1-1, with TRBD1 matching over 7 bases. The trim removed 4 bases at V and 4 bases at J, leaving 10 bases unmatched. Per germline, CDR1 SGHRS and CDR2 YFSETQ. This CDR3 is built from 15 residues. CDR3 loop: CASSLTTGALTEAFF. The DNA for the CDR3 is TGCGCCAGCAGCCTAACCACAGGGGCCCTCACTGAAGCTTTCTTT. Complete variable domain (other parts from reference TRBV5-1 and TRBJ1-1): KAGVTQTPRYLIKTRGQQVTLSCSPISGHRSVSWYQQTPGQGLQFLFEYFSETQRNKGNFPGRFSGRQFSNSRSEMNVSTLELGDSALYLCASSLTTGALTEAFFGQGTRLTVV.

V is TRBV6-6 and J is TRBJ2-7; D is possibly TRBD1 (6 bases). Germline loops: CDR1 MNHNY, CDR2 SVGAGI (reference sequence). V lost 5 bases and J 6 bases, leaving 11 bases between the germline ends. The CDR3 runs 12 residues. CDR3 in DNA: TGTGCCAGCAGTCCTACAGGGTCCGAGCAGTACTTC. This encodes CASSPTGSEQYF.

The chain links TRBV12-5 to TRBJ2-5; D unresolved. From germline, CDR1 is LGHNT and CDR2 FRNRAP. Trimming took 7 bases from V and 2 from J, leaving 11 bases between them. The CDR3 length is 13 residues. The CDR3 nucleotides are TGTGCTAGTGCAAGAGCTTTACAAGAGACCCAGTACTTC. It codes for CASARALQETQYF.

V is TRBV3-1 (or the pseudogene TRBV3-2) and J is TRBJ2-7, with 7 bases identical to TRBD2. Germline CDR1 and CDR2: LGHDT and YNNKEL (reference sequence). Trimming removed 3 bases from V and 3 bases from J; junction bases left unmatched: 5. This CDR3 is 14 amino acids long. CDR3 sequence reads: CASSQGPGGYEQYF. The CDR3 DNA sequence: TGTGCCAGCAGCCAGGGCCCGGGAGGCTACGAGCAGTACTTC.

CDR3 DNA sequence: TGCGCCAGCAGCTTGGCCAACGAGCAGTACTTC. Its translation is CASSLANEQYF. This chain connects TRBV5-1 to TRBJ2-7; D is uncertain. In germline, CDR1 is SGHRS, CDR2 YFSETQ. The CDR3 covers 11 residues. Trimming removed 0 bases from V and 5 bases from J, with 3 bases in between.

The rearrangement links TRBV28 to TRBJ1-2; D uncertain. CDR3 length equals 15 residues. The V gene's germline CDR1 is MDHEN and CDR2 SYDVKM. The V gene lost 4 bases and the J gene lost 4 bases, with 16 bases spanning the gap. CDR3 loop: CASSYGPTVPYGYTF. CDR3 coding DNA: TGTGCCAGCAGTTACGGCCCTACAGTCCCCTATGGCTACACCTTC.

The chain employs TRBV2 and TRBJ2-7; D may be TRBD1 (6 bases). Trimming removed 5 bases at V and 4 bases at J, with 15 bases between. The CDR3 length is 14 residues. The germline gives CDR1 SNHLY, CDR2 FYNNEI. CDR3 sequence reads: CASSPTGLGYEQYF. For the CDR3, the DNA is TGTGCCAGCAGTCCTACAGGGTTGGGGTACGAGCAGTACTTC.

V and J are TRBV3-1 (or the pseudogene TRBV3-2) and TRBJ2-7, with 12 bases fitting TRBD2. Trimming removed 4 bases from V and 3 bases from J; junction bases left unmatched: 7. Germline CDR1 reads LGHDT; CDR2 reads YNNKEL (reference sequence). The CDR3 sequence is 16 residues long. DNA of the CDR3: TGTGCCAGCAGCCTCGGACTAGCGGGGATAGGCTACGAGCAGTACTTC. Protein product: CASSLGLAGIGYEQYF.

The V gene is TRBV5-1, the J gene TRBJ2-5, with 11 bases identical to TRBD1. The CDR3 totals 15 residues. V was clipped by 0 bases and J by 4 bases; unmatched bases: 2. Germline CDR1 SGHRS, CDR2 YFSETQ. The CDR3 nucleotides are TGCGCCAGCAGCTTGGAGGACAGGGGGCGAGAGACCCAGTACTTC. Its translation is CASSLEDRGRETQYF.

The table lists this clone with a count of one. The chain links TRBV28 to TRBJ2-2; D is possibly TRBD1 (6 bases). The germline gives CDR1 MDHEN, CDR2 SYDVKM. The CDR3 totals 18 residues. Between the trimmed V and J ends, which lost 2 bases and 0 bases, there was a span of 16 bases. CDR3 protein: CASSLVPRDTANTGELFF. As DNA, the CDR3 is TGTGCCAGCAGTTTAGTGCCCAGGGACACCGCGAACACCGGGGAGCTGTTTTTT. The full variable domain, its missing parts supplied by reference TRBV28 and TRBJ2-2, is DVKVTQSSRYLVKRTGEKVFLECVQDMDHENMFWYRQDPGLGLRLIYFSYDVKMKEKGDIPEGYSVSREKKERFSLILESASTNQTSMYLCASSLVPRDTANTGELFFGEGSRLTVL.

V usage is TRBV7-2 and J usage is TRBJ2-1; TRBD2 agrees at 9 bases. The CDR3 is made up of 16 amino acids. The trim removed 1 base at V and 8 bases at J, leaving 9 bases unmatched. In germline, CDR1 is SGHTA, CDR2 FQGNSA. The CDR3 DNA reads TGTGCCAGCAGCTTAGAGGGGCGGGAGGGCCTGGATGAGCAGTTCTTC. Translation gives CASSLEGREGLDEQFF.